The sequence of this T cell receptor beta chain was determined in a study of blood T cell repertoires in COVID-19. Looking at the study overall: T cells, B-cell-depleted T cells, or PBMCs supplied cDNA or gDNA.

Germline V gene lookup returns CDR1 SEHNR and CDR2 FQNEAQ (reference sequence). The CDR3 totals 12 residues. Remarks on this clone: One junction end disagrees with the germline gene, perhaps due to a read error.

Method: immunoSEQ multiplex PCR; TCRdb's copy keeps in-frame clones and lacks some. The sample lists tens of thousands of clones, 75% to 85% seen once, with roughly 18% in the top ten. The genes are TRBV7-9 and TRBJ2-7; D may be TRBD1 (6 bases). The clonotype was recovered from a human donor in a cohort sampled during active COVID-19. The sequencing sample was made of peripheral blood. DNA of the CDR3: TGTGCCAGCAGCTTTATCACAGGGTCGGTGGACTTC. Protein sequence: CASSFITGSVDF. Supplemented by reference TRBV7-9 and TRBJ2-7, the full variable domain reads DTGVSQNPRHKITKRGQNVTFRCDPISEHNRLYWYRQTLGQGPEFLTYFQNEAQLEKSRLLSDRFSAERPKGSFSTLEIQRTEQGDSAMYLCASSFITGSVDFGPGTRLTVT.